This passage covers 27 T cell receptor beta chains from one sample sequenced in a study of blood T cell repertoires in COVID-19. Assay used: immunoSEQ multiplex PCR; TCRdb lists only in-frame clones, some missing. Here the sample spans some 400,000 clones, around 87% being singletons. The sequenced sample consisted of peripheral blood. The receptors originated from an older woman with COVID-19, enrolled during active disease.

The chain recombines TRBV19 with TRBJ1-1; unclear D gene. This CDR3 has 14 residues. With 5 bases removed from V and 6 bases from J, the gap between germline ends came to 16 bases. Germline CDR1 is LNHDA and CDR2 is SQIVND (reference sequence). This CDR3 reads CASSPRQENAEAFF. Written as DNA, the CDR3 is TGTGCCAGTAGTCCCCGGCAGGAAAATGCTGAAGCTTTCTTT.

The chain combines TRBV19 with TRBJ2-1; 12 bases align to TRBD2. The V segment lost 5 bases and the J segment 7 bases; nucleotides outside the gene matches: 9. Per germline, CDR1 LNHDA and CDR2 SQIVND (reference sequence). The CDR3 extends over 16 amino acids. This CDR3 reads CASSPLLAGGVNEQFF. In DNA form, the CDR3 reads TGTGCCAGTAGTCCGCTACTAGCGGGGGGCGTGAATGAGCAGTTCTTC.

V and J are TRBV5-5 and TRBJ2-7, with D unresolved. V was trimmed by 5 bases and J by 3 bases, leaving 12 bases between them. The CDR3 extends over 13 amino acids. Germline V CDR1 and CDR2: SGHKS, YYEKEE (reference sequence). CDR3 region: CASSRARIYEQYF. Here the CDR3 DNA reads TGTGCCAGCAGTAGAGCCCGAATCTACGAGCAGTACTTC.

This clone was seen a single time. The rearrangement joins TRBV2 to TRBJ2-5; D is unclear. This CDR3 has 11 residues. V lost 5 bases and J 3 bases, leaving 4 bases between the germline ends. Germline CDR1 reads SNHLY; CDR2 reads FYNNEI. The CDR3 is CASSSKETQYF. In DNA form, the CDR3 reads TGTGCCAGCAGTTCCAAAGAGACCCAGTACTTC.

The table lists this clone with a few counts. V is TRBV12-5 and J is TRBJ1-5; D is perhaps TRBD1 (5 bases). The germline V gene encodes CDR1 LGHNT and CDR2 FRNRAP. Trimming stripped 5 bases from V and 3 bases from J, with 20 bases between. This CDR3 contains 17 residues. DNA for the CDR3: TGTGCTAGTGGTGATCGTTGGGGGGATCCTAACAATCAGCCCCAGCATTTT. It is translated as CASGDRWGDPNNQPQHF.

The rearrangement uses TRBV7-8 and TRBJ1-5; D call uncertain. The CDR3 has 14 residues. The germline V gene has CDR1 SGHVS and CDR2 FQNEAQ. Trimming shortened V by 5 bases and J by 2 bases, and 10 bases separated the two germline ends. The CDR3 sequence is CASSGRLGNQPQHF. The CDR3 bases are TGTGCCAGCAGCGGCCGATTGGGCAATCAGCCCCAGCATTTT.

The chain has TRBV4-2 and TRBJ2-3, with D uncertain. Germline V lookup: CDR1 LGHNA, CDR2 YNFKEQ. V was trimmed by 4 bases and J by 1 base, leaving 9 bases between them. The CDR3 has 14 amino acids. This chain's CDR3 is CASSPHGRTDTQYF. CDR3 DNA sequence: TGTGCCAGCAGCCCCCATGGCCGCACAGATACGCAGTATTTT.

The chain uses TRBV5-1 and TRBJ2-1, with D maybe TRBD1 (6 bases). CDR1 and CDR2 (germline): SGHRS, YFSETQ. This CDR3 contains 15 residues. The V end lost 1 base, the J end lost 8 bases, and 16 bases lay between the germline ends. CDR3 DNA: TGCGCCAGCAGCTTGAATCCAGGGGCCAGGGATGAGCAGTTCTTC. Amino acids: CASSLNPGARDEQFF. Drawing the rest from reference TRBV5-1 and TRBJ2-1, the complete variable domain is KAGVTQTPRYLIKTRGQQVTLSCSPISGHRSVSWYQQTPGQGLQFLFEYFSETQRNKGNFPGRFSGRQFSNSRSEMNVSTLELGDSALYLCASSLNPGARDEQFFGPGTRLTVL.

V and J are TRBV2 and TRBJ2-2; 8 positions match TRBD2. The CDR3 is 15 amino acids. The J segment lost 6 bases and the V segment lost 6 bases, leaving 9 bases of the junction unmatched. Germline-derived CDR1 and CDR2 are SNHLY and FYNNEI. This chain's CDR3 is CASSLGLVTAGELFF. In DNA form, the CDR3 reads TGTGCCAGCAGCCTGGGACTAGTAACCGCCGGGGAGCTGTTTTTT.

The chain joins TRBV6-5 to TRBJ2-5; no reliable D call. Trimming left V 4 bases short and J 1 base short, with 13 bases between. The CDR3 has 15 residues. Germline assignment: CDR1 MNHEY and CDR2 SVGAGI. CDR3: CASSLYSRFQETQYF. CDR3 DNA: TGTGCCAGCAGTTTATACTCACGGTTCCAAGAGACCCAGTACTTC.

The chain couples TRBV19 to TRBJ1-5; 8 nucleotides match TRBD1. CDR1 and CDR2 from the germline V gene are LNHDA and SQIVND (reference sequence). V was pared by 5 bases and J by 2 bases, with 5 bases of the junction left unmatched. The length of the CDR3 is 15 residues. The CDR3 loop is CASSLDRGGNQPQHF. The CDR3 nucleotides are TGTGCCAGTAGTCTCGACAGGGGTGGCAATCAGCCCCAGCATTTT.

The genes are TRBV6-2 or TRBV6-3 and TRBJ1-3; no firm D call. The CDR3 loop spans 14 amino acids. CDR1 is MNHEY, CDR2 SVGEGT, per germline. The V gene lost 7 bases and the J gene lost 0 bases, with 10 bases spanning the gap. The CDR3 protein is CASTPRDSGNTIYF. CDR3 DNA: TGTGCCAGCACCCCACGGGACTCTGGAAACACCATATATTTT.

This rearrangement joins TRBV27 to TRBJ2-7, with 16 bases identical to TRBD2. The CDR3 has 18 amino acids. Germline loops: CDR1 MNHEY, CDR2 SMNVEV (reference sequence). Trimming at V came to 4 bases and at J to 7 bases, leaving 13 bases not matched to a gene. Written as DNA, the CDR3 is TGTGCCAGCAGTTCACCGGGACTAGCGGGGGGGCGGGCTCGGGAGCAGTACTTC. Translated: CASSSPGLAGGRAREQYF.

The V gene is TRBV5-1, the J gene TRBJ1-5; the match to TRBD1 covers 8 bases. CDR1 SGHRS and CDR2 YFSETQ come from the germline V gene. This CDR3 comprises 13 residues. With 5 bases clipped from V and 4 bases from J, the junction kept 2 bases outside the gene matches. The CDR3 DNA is TGCGCCAGCAGGACAGGGGAAAATCAGCCCCAGCATTTT. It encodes CASRTGENQPQHF.

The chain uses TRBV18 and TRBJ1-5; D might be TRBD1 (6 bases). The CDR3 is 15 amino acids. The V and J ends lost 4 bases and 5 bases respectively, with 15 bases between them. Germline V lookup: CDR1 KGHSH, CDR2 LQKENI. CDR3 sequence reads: CASSLDRTAYQPQHF. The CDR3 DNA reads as TGTGCCAGCTCACTCGATAGGACAGCCTATCAGCCCCAGCATTTT.

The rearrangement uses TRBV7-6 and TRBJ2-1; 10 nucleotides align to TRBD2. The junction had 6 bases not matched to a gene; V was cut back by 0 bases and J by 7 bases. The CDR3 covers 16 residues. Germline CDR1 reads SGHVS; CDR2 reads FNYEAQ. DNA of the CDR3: TGTGCCAGCAGCTTAGCGTTAGCGGGGGGCCAGAATGAGCAGTTCTTC. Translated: CASSLALAGGQNEQFF.

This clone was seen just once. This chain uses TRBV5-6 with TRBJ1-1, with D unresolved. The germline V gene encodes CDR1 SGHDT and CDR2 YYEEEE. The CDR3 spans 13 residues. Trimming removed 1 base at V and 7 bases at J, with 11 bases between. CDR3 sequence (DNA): TGTGCCAGCAGCTTGCAAAGAGGGTATGAAGCTTTCTTT. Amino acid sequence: CASSLQRGYEAFF.

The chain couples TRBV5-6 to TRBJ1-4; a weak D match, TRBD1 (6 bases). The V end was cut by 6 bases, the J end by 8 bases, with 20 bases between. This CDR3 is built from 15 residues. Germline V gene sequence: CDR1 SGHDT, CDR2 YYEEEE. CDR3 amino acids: CASTVALGAGEKLFF. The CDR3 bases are TGTGCCAGCACCGTTGCGCTGGGGGCAGGGGAAAAACTGTTTTTT.

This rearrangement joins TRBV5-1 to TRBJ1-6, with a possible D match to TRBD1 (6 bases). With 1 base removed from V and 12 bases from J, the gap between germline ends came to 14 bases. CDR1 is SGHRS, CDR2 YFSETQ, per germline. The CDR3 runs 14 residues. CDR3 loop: CASSLKGGGGPLHF. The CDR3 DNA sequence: TGCGCCAGCAGCTTGAAGGGAGGGGGGGGACCCCTCCACTTT.

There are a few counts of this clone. CDR3 sequence: CASSLSIGGSANTGELFF. DNA for the CDR3: TGTGCCAGCAGTTTATCGATCGGCGGCAGCGCGAACACCGGGGAGCTGTTTTTT. The J gene is TRBJ2-2, the V gene TRBV27; D is uncertain. Germline V CDR1 and CDR2: MNHEY, SMNVEV (reference sequence). V lost 0 bases and J lost 0, with 14 bases in between. The CDR3 loop spans 18 amino acids.

This chain's CDR3 is CASSILTANYGYTF. The CDR3 nucleotides are TGTGCCAGTAGTATTCTCACAGCTAACTATGGCTACACCTTC. The V call is TRBV19, the J call TRBJ1-2, with no clear D. The CDR3 is made up of 14 amino acids. The V end lost 3 bases, the J end lost 0 bases, and 8 bases lay between the germline ends. Germline V gives CDR1 LNHDA, CDR2 SQIVND (reference sequence).

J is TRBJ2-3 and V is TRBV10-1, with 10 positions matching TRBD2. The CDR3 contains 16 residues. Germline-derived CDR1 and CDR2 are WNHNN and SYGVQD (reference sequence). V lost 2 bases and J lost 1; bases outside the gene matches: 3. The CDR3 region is CASSEGLAVGTDTQYF. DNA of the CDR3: TGCGCCAGCAGTGAGGGACTAGCGGTAGGCACAGATACGCAGTATTTT.

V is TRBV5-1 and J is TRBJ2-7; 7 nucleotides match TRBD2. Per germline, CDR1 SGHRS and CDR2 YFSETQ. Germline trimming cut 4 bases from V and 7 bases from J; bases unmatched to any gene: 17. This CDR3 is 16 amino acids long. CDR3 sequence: CASSPSTSWLLGEQYF. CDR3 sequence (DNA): TGCGCCAGCAGCCCCTCGACTAGCTGGCTTTTGGGGGAGCAGTACTTC.

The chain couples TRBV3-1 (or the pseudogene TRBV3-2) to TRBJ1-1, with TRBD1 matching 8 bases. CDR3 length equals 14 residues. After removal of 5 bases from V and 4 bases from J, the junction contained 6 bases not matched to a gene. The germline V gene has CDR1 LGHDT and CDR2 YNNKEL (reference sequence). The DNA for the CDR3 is TGTGCCAGCAGCGCCATCACAGGGGGCACTGAAGCTTTCTTT. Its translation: CASSAITGGTEAFF.

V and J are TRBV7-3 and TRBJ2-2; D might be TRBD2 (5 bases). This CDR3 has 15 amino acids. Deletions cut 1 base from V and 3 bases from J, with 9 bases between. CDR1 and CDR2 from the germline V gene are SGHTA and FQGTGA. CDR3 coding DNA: TGTGCCAGCAGCTTAAACCGAGCGGACACCGGGGAGCTGTTTTTT. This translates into CASSLNRADTGELFF.

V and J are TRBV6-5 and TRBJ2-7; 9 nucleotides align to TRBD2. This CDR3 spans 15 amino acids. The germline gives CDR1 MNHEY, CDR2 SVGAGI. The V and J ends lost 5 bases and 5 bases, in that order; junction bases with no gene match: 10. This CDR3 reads CASSLGAGGPNEQYF. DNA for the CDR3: TGTGCCAGCAGTCTCGGGGCGGGGGGGCCGAACGAGCAGTACTTC.

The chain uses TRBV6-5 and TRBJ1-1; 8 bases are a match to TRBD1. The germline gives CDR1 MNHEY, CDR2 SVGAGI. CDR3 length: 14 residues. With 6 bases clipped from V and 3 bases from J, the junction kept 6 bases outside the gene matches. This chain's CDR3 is CASRTYRGYTEAFF. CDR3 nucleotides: TGTGCCAGCAGGACCTACAGGGGGTACACTGAAGCTTTCTTT.